These 8 T cell receptor beta chains were sequenced from one sample in a study of breast tumors, draining lymph nodes, adjacent tissues. Samples came from axillary lymph nodes draining the breast cancer. MiXCR was run by TCRdb on the multiplex PCR reads, yielding one entry per CDR3 protein. The sample holds about 140,000 distinct CDR3 sequences; 30% to 35% are singletons and the top ten take roughly 2.2%. Input material: axillary lymph node tissue. The receptors here all came from a female donor with breast cancer. Some clones in this sample may be carry-over from other donors' samples.

This chain connects TRBV5-1 to TRBJ2-5, with D possibly being TRBD2 (7 bases). The germline gives CDR1 SGHRS, CDR2 YFSETQ. Trimming shortened V by 5 bases and J by 8 bases, and 22 bases separated the two germline ends. The CDR3 loop spans 15 amino acids. The CDR3 nucleotides read TGCGCCAGCAGAGCTGGGGGGGCAGATGGAAACACCCAGTACTTC. Residues: CASRAGGADGNTQYF.

At least ten counts were recorded for this clonotype. This chain uses TRBV19 with TRBJ2-3; unclear D gene. Germline CDR1 LNHDA, CDR2 SQIVND (reference sequence). This CDR3 comprises 14 residues. V lost 1 base and J 2 bases, leaving 7 bases between the germline ends. The CDR3 coding sequence is TGTGCCAGTAGTATAGGCATCACCACAGATACGCAGTATTTT. Translated, it gives CASSIGITTDTQYF.

This clonotype was recorded at least ten times. The V and J genes are TRBV6-6 and TRBJ1-5; 8 bases agree with TRBD1. The CDR3 spans 15 residues. Germline-derived CDR1 and CDR2 are MNHNY and SVGAGI (reference sequence). Trimming took 8 bases from V and 3 from J; bases not matched to a gene: 9. CDR3 nucleotides: TGTGCCAGCCAATATGGACAGGGCGACAATCAGCCCCAGCATTTT. Residues: CASQYGQGDNQPQHF.

The chain combines TRBV5-1 with TRBJ2-4; TRBD2 might be the D (7 bases). The V end lost 3 bases, the J end lost 2 bases, and 18 bases lay between the germline ends. CDR1 is SGHRS, CDR2 YFSETQ, per germline. The CDR3 spans 17 residues. The CDR3 DNA sequence: TGCGCCAGCAGCTGGGAGCCGGGGGGCGCTTCCAAAAACATTCAGTACTTC. This codes for CASSWEPGGASKNIQYF.

This clonotype was seen at least ten times. The V call is TRBV28, the J call TRBJ1-2, with 10 bases fitting TRBD1. The CDR3 runs to 18 residues. V shed 7 bases and J 5 bases; nucleotides not matched to a gene: 19. Germline loops: CDR1 MDHEN, CDR2 SYDVKM. The CDR3 sequence is CASKLSGNWDRGPYGYTF. CDR3 nucleotide sequence: TGTGCCAGCAAACTAAGCGGTAATTGGGACAGGGGCCCTTATGGCTACACCTTC.

This clonotype occurred many times. The rearrangement joins TRBV7-3 to TRBJ2-1; D is tentatively TRBD1 or TRBD2 (6 bases each). From germline, CDR1 is SGHTA and CDR2 FQGTGA. V lost 1 base and J 8 bases, leaving 15 bases between the germline ends. The CDR3 runs 15 residues. The CDR3 DNA reads as TGTGCCAGCAGCTTAATTCCGGGGGCGTACGATGAGCAGTTCTTC. This codes for CASSLIPGAYDEQFF.

The chain recombines TRBV19 with TRBJ2-3; D gene uncertain. V was shortened by 4 bases and J by 2 bases, with 10 bases between the two germline ends. The CDR3 length is 14 residues. Germline CDR1 LNHDA, CDR2 SQIVND (reference sequence). The CDR3 DNA is TGTGCCAGTAGTACGGGCACGTCCACAGATACGCAGTATTTT. It is translated as CASSTGTSTDTQYF.

This sequence joins TRBV4-1 and TRBJ2-5; 8 bases line up with TRBD1. The CDR3 contains 18 residues. Per the germline V gene, CDR1 is MGHRA and CDR2 is YSYEKL. After removal of 1 base from V and 1 base from J, the junction contained 11 bases not matched to a gene. CDR3 loop: CASSQVPGTGRTQETQYF. CDR3 DNA: TGCGCCAGCAGCCAAGTCCCCGGGACAGGTCGGACCCAAGAGACCCAGTACTTC.